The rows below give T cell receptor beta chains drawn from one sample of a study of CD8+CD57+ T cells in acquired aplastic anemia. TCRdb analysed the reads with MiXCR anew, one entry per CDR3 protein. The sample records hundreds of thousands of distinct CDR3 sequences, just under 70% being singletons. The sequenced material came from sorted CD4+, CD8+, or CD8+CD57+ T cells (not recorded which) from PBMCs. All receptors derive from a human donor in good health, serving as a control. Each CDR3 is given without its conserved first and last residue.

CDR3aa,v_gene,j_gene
ASSFETGTGSSPLH,TRBV7-9,TRBJ1-6
ATSDPTGSNEQF,TRBV5-4,TRBJ2-1
AWNRFTRLNTEAF,TRBV30,TRBJ1-1
ASSRTGNQPQH,TRBV6-2/TRBV6-3,TRBJ1-5
ASSQDQEAF,TRBV7-6,TRBJ1-1
ASSFGDRGWYEHY,TRBV10-3,TRBJ2-1
ASSLSGTNSLH,TRBV5-1,TRBJ1-6
ASSSGGWKNYGYT,TRBV5-5,TRBJ1-2
ASSAGIGSRETQY,TRBV2,TRBJ2-5
ASSLWTGNSYEQY,TRBV5-1,TRBJ2-7
ASTRGSPNYEQY,TRBV12-3/TRBV12-4,TRBJ2-7
SVEMWDGNT,TRBV29-1,TRBJ1-2
ASSSTEGSLRAVH,TRBV7-2,TRBJ1-6
ASSLRRGELDNEQF,TRBV5-1,NA
ASSGEGCISYTFY,TRBV7-3,TRBJ1-3
ASSEARLYNEQF,TRBV2,TRBJ2-1
ASSEYQGVCGYT,TRBV2,TRBJ1-2
ASSYTRTAVGNSPLH,TRBV6-5,TRBJ1-6
SASVGGGYRETQY,TRBV20-1,TRBJ2-5
ASGLDIGRNSPPH,TRBV5-4,TRBJ1-6
ASSGVAGDEQYFYT,TRBV7-9,TRBJ1-2
ASSPEPGSQRKQY,TRBV7-8,TRBJ2-5
AAESRSWQDTQY,TRBV6-5,TRBJ2-3
ASSLRLSEGSQLQY,TRBV7-9,TRBJ2-5
ASRRESYEQYFGPGQGRNTIY,TRBV5-1,TRBJ1-3
ASSTRGSSGNTIY,TRBV19,TRBJ1-3
ASSCRDGLYEQY,TRBV12-3/TRBV12-4,TRBJ2-7
ASSFISRRSDTQY,TRBV5-6,TRBJ2-3